The entry that follows covers one T cell receptor beta chain sequence. Its antigen is currently unknown. This specimen comes from a study of shared clonotypes between healthy human individuals. General study points: Clonotype sharing across four donors was observed for around 4.8% of naive CD4 clonotypes.

The method was immunoSEQ multiplex PCR; TCRdb's version includes in-frame clones alone and lacks a portion of them. The sample contains 2,500,000 or so clones, 80% to 95% of which appear only once. Germline CDR1 is SNHLY and CDR2 is FYNNEI. V was trimmed by 7 bases and J by 2 bases, leaving 18 bases between them. The CDR3 consists of 15 residues. The source of this sequence is a young man in good health. Some clones in this sample may be carry-over from other donors' samples. This rearrangement joins TRBV2 to TRBJ2-7; D gene ambiguous. Sequenced: naive CD4+ T cells from PBMCs. As to subset: CD45RA+ positively selected. CDR3 DNA: TGTGCCAGCAAATTGGAAAAGGGCTTCACCTACGAGCAGTACTTC. It codes for CASKLEKGFTYEQYF.